This T cell receptor beta chain was sequenced in a study of T cell repertoires in cytomegalovirus infection. TCRdb reprocessed the reads with MiXCR, giving one entry per CDR3 protein. This sample has around 270,000 distinct CDR3 sequences; roughly 9.1% occur once, and the top ten carry over 12%. The CDR3 covers 15 residues. With 3 bases removed from V and 6 bases from J, the gap between germline ends came to 17 bases. CDR1 is SGHVS and CDR2 is FQNEAQ in the germline V gene. This clonotype has at least ten counts. This sequence joins TRBV7-8 and TRBJ1-2; tentative D call: TRBD1 (5 bases). What was sequenced was PBMCs. The sequence was obtained from a human donor in good health (CMV status not recorded). Some clones in this sample may be carry-over from other donors' samples. The DNA of the CDR3 is TGTGCCAGCAGCTTTGCAAGCAGGGCGCGGGATGGCTACACCTTC. Protein sequence: CASSFASRARDGYTF.